Below are 8 T cell receptor beta chains sequenced from a single sample in a study of blood T cell repertoires in COVID-19. Profiling relied on immunoSEQ multiplex PCR, and the TCRdb table lists in-frame clones only, not all of them. The sample contains roughly 220,000 clones, 84% of which appear only once. The sequenced sample consisted of peripheral blood. All receptors come from a woman in her sixties or seventies who had recovered from COVID-19.

In this sample, this clone turned up once. The chain combines TRBV9 with TRBJ1-2, with TRBD1 as a possible D gene (6 bases). CDR1 SGDLS and CDR2 YYNGEE come from the germline V gene. Trimming took 4 bases from V and 4 from J, leaving 20 bases between them. This CDR3 spans 16 amino acids. CDR3 sequence (DNA): TGTGCCAGCAGCCCCATCGTGGGGGGGCGCACCTATGGCTACACCTTC. This sequence encodes CASSPIVGGRTYGYTF. Combining the CDR3 with reference TRBV9 and TRBJ1-2 gives the whole variable domain DSGVTQTPKHLITATGQRVTLRCSPRSGDLSVYWYQQSLDQGLQFLIQYYNGEERAKGNILERFSAQQFPDLHSELNLSSLELGDSALYFCASSPIVGGRTYGYTFGSGTRLTVV.

The rearrangement joins TRBV6-6 to TRBJ1-4, with TRBD1 identical over 7 bases. This CDR3 has 14 residues. The germline V gene encodes CDR1 MNHNY and CDR2 SVGAGI (reference sequence). J gave up 5 bases and V 4 bases, and 4 bases lay outside the gene matches. CDR3 region: CASSWGRGNEKLFF. Written as DNA, the CDR3 is TGTGCCAGCAGTTGGGGCAGGGGGAATGAAAAACTGTTTTTT.

This clone was observed a handful of times. This sequence joins TRBV30 and TRBJ2-1, with a possible D match to TRBD2 (6 bases). Trimming left V 4 bases short and J 3 bases short, with 10 bases between. This CDR3 spans 13 amino acids. Germline V gene lookup returns CDR1 GTSNPN and CDR2 SVGIG (reference sequence). The CDR3 loop is CAWMGTFYNEQFF. As DNA, the CDR3 is TGTGCCTGGATGGGGACTTTCTACAATGAGCAGTTCTTC.

This sequence joins TRBV6-5 and TRBJ1-4; TRBD1 aligns across 9 bases. The CDR3 consists of 15 residues. CDR1 and CDR2 (germline): MNHEY, SVGAGI. V dropped 7 bases and J dropped 8; count of bases not matched to a gene: 11. CDR3 sequence reads: CASTLTGGAGEKLFF. The CDR3 region has the DNA TGTGCCAGCACCCTTACAGGGGGCGCGGGGGAAAAACTGTTTTTT.

The chain links TRBV24-1 to TRBJ2-2; D unclear. The CDR3 runs to 13 residues. The V gene lost 5 bases and the J gene lost 2 bases, with 5 bases spanning the gap. Germline loops: CDR1 KGHDR, CDR2 SFDVKD. The CDR3 loop reads CATSGTNTGELFF. The CDR3 DNA reads as TGTGCCACCAGTGGAACTAACACCGGGGAGCTGTTTTTT.

A note on this clone: One end of the junction varies from germline; a read error may be responsible. The chain is built from TRBV19 and TRBJ2-1; possible D gene TRBD2, 6 bases. CDR1 is LNHDA and CDR2 is SQIVND in the germline V gene (reference sequence). The CDR3 runs 11 residues. Here the CDR3 reads CASRLSGPRIF. The CDR3 bases are TGTGCCAGTAGACTCAGCGGGCCCCGGATCTTC.

This clone was seen just once. The chain uses TRBV30 and TRBJ2-3; D is perhaps TRBD1 (6 bases). Germline V gene data show CDR1 as GTSNPN and CDR2 as SVGIG (reference sequence). V was cut by 0 bases and J by 2 bases, with 9 bases left in between. The CDR3 has 14 amino acids. CDR3 sequence reads: CAWSVPGVTDTQYF. In DNA form, the CDR3 reads TGTGCCTGGAGTGTACCAGGGGTCACAGATACGCAGTATTTT.

Details on this clone: Within the sample, other DNA sequences also encode this same CDR3. This chain joins TRBV11-2 and TRBJ2-2, with a possible D match to TRBD2 (6 bases). The germline V and J ends were trimmed by 1 base and 5 bases, with 8 bases remaining between them. This CDR3 is 14 amino acids long. The germline gives CDR1 SGHAT, CDR2 FQNNGV. CDR3 bases: TGTGCCAGCAGCTTAGTGCGGGGAACCGGGGAGCTGTTTTTT. It specifies CASSLVRGTGELFF.